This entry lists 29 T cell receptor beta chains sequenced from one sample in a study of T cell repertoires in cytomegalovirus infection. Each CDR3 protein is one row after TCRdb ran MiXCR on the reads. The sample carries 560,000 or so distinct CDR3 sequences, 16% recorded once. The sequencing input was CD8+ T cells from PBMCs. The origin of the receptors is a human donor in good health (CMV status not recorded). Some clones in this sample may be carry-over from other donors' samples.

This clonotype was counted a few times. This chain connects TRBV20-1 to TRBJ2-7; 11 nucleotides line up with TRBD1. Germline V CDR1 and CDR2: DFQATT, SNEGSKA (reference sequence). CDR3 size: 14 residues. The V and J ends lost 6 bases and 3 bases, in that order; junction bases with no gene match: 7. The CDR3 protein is CSARSGTGGYEQYF. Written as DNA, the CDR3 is TGCAGTGCCCGATCCGGGACAGGGGGCTACGAGCAGTACTTC.

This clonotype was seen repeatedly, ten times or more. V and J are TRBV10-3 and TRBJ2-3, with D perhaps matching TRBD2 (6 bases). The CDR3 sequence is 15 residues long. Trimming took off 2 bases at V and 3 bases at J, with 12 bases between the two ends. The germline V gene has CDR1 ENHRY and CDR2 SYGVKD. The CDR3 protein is CAISETLARTDTQYF. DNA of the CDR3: TGTGCCATCAGTGAGACGCTAGCGCGGACAGATACGCAGTATTTT.

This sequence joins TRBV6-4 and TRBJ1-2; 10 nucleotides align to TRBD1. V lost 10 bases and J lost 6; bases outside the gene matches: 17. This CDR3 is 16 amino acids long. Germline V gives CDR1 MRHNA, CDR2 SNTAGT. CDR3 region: CANTSDGDRGSHGYTF. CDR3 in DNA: TGTGCCAACACTTCGGATGGGGACAGGGGTTCCCATGGCTACACCTTC.

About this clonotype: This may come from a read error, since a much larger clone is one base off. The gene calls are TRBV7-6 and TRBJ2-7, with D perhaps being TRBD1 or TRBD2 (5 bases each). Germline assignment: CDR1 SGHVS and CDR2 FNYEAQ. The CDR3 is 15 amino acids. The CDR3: CASRLGTLLPYEQYF. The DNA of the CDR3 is TGTGCCAGCAGATTAGGGACCCTACTTCCCTACGAGCAGTACTTC.

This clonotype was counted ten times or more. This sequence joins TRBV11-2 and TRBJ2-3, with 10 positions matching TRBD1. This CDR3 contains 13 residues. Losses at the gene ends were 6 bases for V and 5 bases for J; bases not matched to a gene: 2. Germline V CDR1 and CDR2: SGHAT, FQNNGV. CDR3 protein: CASRTGGVDTQYF. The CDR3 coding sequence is TGTGCCAGCAGGACAGGGGGCGTAGATACGCAGTATTTT. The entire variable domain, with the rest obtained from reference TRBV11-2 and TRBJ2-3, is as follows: EAGVAQSPRYKIIEKRQSVAFWCNPISGHATLYWYQQILGQGPKLLIQFQNNGVVDDSQLPKDRFSAERLKGVDSTLKIQPAKLEDSAVYLCASRTGGVDTQYFGPGTRLTVL.

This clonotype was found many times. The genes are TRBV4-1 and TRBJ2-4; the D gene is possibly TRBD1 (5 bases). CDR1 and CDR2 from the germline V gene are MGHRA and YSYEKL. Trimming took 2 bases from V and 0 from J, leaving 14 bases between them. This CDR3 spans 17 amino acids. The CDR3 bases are TGCGCCAGCAGCCAACTCTCAGGGTCTTTAGCCAAAAACATTCAGTACTTC. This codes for CASSQLSGSLAKNIQYF.

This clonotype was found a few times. CDR3 in amino acids: CASRILGQGVIGELFF. The CDR3 bases are TGTGCCAGCAGGATCCTAGGACAGGGAGTTATCGGGGAGCTGTTTTTT. The genes are TRBV28 and TRBJ2-2, with 8 bases lining up with TRBD1. CDR1 MDHEN and CDR2 SYDVKM come from the germline V gene. The J segment lost 7 bases and the V segment lost 6 bases, leaving 13 bases of the junction unmatched. The CDR3 consists of 16 residues.

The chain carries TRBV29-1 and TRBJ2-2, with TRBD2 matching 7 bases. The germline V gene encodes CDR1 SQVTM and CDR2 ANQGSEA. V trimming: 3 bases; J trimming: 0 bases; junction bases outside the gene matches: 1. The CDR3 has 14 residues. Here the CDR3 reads CSVERGTNTGELFF. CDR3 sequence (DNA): TGCAGCGTTGAGCGGGGGACGAACACCGGGGAGCTGTTTTTT.

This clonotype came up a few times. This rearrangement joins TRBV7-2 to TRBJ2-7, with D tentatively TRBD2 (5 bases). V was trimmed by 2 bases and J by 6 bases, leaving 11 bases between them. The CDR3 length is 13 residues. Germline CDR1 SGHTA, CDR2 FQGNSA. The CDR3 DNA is TGTGCCAGCAGCTTAATTTCGGCGGGCGAGCAGTACTTC. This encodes CASSLISAGEQYF.

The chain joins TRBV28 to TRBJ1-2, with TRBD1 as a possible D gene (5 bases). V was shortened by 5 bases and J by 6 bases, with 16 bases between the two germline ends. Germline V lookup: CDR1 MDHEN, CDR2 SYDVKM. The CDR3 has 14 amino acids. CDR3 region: CASSVRGRADGYTF. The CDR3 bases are TGTGCCAGCAGTGTGAGGGGTCGTGCCGATGGCTACACCTTC.

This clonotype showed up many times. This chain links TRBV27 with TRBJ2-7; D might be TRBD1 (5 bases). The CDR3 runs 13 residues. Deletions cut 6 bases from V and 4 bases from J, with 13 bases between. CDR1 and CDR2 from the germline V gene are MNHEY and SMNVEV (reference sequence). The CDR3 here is CASSLSRAYEQYF. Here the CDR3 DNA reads TGTGCCAGCAGCTTAAGCAGGGCTTACGAGCAGTACTTC.

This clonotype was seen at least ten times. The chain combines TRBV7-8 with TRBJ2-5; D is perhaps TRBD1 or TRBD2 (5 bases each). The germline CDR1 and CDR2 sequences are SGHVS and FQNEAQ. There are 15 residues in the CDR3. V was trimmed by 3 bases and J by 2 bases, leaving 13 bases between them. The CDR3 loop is CASSFSGTGQETQYF. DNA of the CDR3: TGTGCCAGCAGCTTTTCCGGGACGGGACAAGAGACCCAGTACTTC.

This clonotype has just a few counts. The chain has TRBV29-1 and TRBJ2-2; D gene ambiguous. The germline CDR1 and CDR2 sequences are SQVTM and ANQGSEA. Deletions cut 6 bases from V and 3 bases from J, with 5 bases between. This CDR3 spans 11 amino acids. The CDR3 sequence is CSVKYTGELFF. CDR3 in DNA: TGCAGCGTCAAGTACACCGGGGAGCTGTTTTTT.

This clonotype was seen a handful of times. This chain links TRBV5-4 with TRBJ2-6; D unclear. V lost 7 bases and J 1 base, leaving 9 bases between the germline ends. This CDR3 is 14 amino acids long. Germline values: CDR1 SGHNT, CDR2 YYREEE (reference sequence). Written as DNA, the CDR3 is TGTGCCAGCCCCTCGAGTTCTGGGGCCAACGTCCTGACTTTC. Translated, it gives CASPSSSGANVLTF. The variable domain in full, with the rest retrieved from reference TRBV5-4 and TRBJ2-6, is ETGVTQSPTHLIKTRGQQVTLRCSSQSGHNTVSWYQQALGQGPQFIFQYYREEENGRGNFPPRFSGLQFPNYSSELNVNALELDDSALYLCASPSSSGANVLTFGAGSRLTVL.

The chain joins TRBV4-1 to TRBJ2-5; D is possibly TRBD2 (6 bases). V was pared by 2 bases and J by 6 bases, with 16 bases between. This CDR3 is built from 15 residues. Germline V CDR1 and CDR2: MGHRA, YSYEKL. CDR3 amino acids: CASSQRDHGSQTQYF. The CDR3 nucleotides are TGCGCCAGCAGCCAACGGGACCACGGGAGTCAGACCCAGTACTTC.

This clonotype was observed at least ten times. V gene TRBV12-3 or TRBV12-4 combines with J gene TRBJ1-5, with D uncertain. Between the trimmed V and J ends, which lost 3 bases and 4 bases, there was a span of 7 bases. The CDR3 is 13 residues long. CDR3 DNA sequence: TGTGCCAGCAGTTTTACGGGGAATCAGCCCCAGCATTTT. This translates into CASSFTGNQPQHF.

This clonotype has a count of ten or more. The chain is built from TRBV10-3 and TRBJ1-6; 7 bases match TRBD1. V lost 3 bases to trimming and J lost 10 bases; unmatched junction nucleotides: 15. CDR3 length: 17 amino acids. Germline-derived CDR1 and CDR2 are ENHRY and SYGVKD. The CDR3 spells CAISDPDRDAFGSPLHF. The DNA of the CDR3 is TGTGCCATCAGTGACCCAGACAGGGACGCGTTCGGGTCACCCCTCCACTTT.

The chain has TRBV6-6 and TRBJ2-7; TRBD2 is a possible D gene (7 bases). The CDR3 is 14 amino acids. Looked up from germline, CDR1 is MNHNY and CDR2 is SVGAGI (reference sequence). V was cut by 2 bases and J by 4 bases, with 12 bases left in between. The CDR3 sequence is CASSYEGGGYEQYF. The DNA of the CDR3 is TGTGCCAGCAGTTACGAGGGGGGGGGATACGAGCAGTACTTC.

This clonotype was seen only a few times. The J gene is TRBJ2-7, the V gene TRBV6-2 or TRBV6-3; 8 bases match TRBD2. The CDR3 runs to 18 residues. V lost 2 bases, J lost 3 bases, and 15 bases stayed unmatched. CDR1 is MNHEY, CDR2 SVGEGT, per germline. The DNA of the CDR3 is TGTGCCAGCAGTTACGCCAGGGATGGACTAGCACCCAACTACGAGCAGTACTTC. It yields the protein CASSYARDGLAPNYEQYF.

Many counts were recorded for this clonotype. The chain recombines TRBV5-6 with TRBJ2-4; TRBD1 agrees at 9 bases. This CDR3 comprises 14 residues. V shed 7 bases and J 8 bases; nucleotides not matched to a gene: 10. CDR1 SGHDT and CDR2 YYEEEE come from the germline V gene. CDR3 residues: CASSNRDRVYIQYF. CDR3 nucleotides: TGTGCCAGCTCCAACCGGGACAGGGTATACATTCAGTACTTC.

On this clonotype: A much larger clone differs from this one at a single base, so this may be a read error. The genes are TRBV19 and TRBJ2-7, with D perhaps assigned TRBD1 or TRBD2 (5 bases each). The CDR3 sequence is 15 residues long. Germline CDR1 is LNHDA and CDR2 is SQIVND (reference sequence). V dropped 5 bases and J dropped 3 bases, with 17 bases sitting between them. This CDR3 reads CASSPGTKDFYEQYF. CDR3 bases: TGTGCCAGTAGTCCCGGGACGAAGGACTTCTACGAGCAGTACTTC.

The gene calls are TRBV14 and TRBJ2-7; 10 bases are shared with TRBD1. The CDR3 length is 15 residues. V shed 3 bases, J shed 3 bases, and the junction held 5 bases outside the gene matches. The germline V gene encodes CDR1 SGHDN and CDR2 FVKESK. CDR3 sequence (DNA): TGTGCCAGCAGCCATCCGGGACAGGGGTACTACGAGCAGTACTTC. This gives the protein CASSHPGQGYYEQYF.

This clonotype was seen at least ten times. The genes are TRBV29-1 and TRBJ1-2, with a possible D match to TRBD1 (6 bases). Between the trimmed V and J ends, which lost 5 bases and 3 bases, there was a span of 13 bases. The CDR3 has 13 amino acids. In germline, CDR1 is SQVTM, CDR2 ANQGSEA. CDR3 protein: CSVNPGEDYGYTF. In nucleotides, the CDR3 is TGCAGCGTTAATCCAGGGGAGGACTATGGCTACACCTTC.

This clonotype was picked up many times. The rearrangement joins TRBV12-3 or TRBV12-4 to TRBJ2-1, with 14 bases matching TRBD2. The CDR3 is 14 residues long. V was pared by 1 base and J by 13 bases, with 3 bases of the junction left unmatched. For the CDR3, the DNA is TGTGCCAGCAGTTTAGAGGGACTAGCGGGGGATCAGTTCTTC. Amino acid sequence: CASSLEGLAGDQFF.

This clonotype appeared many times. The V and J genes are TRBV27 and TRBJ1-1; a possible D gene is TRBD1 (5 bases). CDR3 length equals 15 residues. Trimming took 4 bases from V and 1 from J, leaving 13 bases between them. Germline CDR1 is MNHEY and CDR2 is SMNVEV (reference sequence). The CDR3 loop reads CASSSLTDRNTEAFF. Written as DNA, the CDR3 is TGTGCCAGCAGTTCCCTAACCGACAGGAACACTGAAGCTTTCTTT.

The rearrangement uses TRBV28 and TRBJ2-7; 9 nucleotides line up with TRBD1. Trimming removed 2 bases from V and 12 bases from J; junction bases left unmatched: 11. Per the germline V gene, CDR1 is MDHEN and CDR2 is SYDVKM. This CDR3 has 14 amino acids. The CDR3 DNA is TGTGCCAGCAGTTTAACGGGACAGGGATGGCTAGGGTACTTC. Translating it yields CASSLTGQGWLGYF.

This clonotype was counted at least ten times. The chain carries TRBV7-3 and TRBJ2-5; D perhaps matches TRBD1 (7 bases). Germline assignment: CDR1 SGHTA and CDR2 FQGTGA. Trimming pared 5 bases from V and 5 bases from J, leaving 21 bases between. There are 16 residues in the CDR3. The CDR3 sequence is CASSLAGGGGGETQYF. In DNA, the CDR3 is TGTGCCAGCAGCCTAGCAGGTGGAGGGGGCGGTGAGACCCAGTACTTC. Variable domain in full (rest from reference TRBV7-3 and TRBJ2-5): GAGVSQTPSNKVTEKGKYVELRCDPISGHTALYWYRQSLGQGPEFLIYFQGTGAADDSGLPNDRFFAVRPEGSVSTLKIQRTERGDSAVYLCASSLAGGGGGETQYFGPGTRLLVL.

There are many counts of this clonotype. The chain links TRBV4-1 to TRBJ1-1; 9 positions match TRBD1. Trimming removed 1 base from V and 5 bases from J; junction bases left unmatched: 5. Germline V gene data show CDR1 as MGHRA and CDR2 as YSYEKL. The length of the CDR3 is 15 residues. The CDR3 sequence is CASSQGDRGRTEAFF. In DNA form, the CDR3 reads TGCGCCAGCAGCCAAGGTGACAGGGGGAGAACTGAAGCTTTCTTT.

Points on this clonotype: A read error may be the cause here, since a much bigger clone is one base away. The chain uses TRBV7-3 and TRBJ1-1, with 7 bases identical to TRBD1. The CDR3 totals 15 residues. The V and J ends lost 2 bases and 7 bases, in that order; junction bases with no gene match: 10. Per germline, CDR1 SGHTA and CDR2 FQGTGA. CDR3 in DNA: TGTGCCAGCAGCTTAGTTCAGGGGGTCCGGAATGAAGCTTTCTTT. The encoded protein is CASSLVQGVRNEAFF.